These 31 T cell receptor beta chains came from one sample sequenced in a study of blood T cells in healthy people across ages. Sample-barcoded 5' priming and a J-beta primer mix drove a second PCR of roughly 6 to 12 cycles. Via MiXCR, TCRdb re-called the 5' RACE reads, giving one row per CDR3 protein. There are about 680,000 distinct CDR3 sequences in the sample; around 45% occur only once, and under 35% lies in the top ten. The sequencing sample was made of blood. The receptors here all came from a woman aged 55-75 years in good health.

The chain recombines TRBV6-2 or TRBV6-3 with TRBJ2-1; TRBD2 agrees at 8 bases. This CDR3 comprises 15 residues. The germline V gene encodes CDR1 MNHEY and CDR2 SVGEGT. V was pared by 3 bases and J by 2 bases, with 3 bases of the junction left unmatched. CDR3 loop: CASSYPSGPYNEQFF. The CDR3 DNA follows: TGTGCCAGCAGTTATCCTAGCGGGCCCTACAATGAGCAGTTCTTC.

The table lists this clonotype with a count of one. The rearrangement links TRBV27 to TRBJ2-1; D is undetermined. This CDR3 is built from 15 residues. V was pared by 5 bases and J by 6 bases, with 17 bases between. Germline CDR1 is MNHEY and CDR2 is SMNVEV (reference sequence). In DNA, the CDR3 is TGTGCCAGCAGTCCCGTGGGATTACGGGTCAATGAGCAGTTCTTC. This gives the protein CASSPVGLRVNEQFF.

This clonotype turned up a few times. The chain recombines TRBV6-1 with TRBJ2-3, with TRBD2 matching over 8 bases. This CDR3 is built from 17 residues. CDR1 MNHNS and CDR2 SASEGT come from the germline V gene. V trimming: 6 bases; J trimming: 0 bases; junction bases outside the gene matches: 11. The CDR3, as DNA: TGTGCCAGCAGGGGGAGTACGGGACTAGTAAGCACAGATACGCAGTATTTT. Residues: CASRGSTGLVSTDTQYF.

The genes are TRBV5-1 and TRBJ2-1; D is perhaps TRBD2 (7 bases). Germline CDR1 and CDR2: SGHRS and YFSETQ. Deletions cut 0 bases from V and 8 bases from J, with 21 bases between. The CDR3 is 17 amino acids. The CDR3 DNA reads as TGCGCCAGCAGCTTGGCTACCCTGGGGGGCGGGAGTGATGAGCAGTTCTTC. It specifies CASSLATLGGGSDEQFF.

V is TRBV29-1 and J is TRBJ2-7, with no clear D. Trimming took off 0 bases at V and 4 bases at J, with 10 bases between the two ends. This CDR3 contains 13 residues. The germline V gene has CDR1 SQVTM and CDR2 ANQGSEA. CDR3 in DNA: TGCAGCGTTGAAGACCCCCCTCTTTACGAGCAGTACTTC. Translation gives CSVEDPPLYEQYF.

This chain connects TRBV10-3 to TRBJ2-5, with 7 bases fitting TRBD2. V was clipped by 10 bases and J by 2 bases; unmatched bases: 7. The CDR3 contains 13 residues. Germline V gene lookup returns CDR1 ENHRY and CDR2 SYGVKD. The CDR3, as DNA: TGTGCCACAAACTGGGAGGGTCAAGAGACCCAGTACTTC. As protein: CATNWEGQETQYF.

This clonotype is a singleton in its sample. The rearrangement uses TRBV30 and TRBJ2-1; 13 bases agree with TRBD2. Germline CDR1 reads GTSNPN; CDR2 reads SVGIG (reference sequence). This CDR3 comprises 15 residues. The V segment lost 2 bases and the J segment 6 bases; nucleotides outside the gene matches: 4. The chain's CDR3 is CAWSYGTSGVNEQFF. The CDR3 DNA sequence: TGTGCCTGGAGTTATGGGACTAGCGGGGTCAATGAGCAGTTCTTC.

CDR3 DNA: TGTGCCATCAGGACGGACAGAGACACTGAAGCTTTCTTT. Translating it yields CAIRTDRDTEAFF. The J gene is TRBJ1-1, the V gene TRBV10-3; the D gene is possibly TRBD1 (6 bases). The CDR3 consists of 13 residues. CDR1 and CDR2 (germline): ENHRY, SYGVKD. Trimming took off 6 bases at V and 3 bases at J, with 11 bases between the two ends.

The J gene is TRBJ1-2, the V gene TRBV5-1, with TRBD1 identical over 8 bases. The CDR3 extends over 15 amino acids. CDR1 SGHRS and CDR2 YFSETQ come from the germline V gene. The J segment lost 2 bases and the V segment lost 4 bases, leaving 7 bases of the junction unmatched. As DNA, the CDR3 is TGCGCCAGCAGCGGGGGGACAGGTTTCAACTATGGCTACACCTTC. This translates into CASSGGTGFNYGYTF.

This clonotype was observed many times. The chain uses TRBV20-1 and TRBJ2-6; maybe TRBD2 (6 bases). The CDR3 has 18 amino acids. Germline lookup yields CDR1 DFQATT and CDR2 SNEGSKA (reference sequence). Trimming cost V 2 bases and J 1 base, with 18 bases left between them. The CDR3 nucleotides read TGCAGTGCTAGACCCGTGGGGGGTTGGGGGTCTGGGGCCAACGTCCTGACTTTC. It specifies CSARPVGGWGSGANVLTF.

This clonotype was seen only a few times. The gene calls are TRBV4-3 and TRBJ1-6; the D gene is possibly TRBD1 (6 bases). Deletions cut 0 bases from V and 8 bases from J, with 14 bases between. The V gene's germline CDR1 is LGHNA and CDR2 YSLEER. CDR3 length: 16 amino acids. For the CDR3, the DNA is TGCGCCAGCAGCCAAGACTCCCAGGGGATGCATTCACCCCTCCACTTT. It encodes CASSQDSQGMHSPLHF.

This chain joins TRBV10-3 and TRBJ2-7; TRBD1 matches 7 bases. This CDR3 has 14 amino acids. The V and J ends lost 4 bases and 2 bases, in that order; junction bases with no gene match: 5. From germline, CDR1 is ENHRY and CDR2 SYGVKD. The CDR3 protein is CAISASQGAYEQYF. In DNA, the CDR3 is TGTGCCATCAGTGCATCGCAGGGGGCCTACGAGCAGTACTTC.

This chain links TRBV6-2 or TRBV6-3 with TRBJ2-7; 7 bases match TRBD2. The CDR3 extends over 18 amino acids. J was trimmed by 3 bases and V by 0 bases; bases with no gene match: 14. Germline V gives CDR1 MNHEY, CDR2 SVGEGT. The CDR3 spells CASSYSRNSGLAVYEQYF. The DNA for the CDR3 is TGTGCCAGCAGTTACTCGCGGAACTCGGGTCTAGCGGTCTACGAGCAGTACTTC.

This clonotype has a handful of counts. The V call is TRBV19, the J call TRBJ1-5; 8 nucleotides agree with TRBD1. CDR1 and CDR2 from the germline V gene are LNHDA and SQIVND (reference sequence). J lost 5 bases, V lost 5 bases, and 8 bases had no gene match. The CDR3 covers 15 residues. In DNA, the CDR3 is TGTGCCAGTAGTGCCCTGACAGGGGACTATCAGCCCCAGCATTTT. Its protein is CASSALTGDYQPQHF.

CDR3 residues: CATSNGGEQYF. The CDR3, as DNA: TGTGCCACCAGCAATGGGGGCGAGCAGTACTTC. The chain employs TRBV15 and TRBJ2-5; D could derive from TRBD1 or TRBD2 (5 bases each). The DNA end is more similar to TRBJ2-7, so the J call may be wrong. The CDR3 spans 11 residues. Germline lookup yields CDR1 LNHNV and CDR2 YYDKDF (reference sequence).

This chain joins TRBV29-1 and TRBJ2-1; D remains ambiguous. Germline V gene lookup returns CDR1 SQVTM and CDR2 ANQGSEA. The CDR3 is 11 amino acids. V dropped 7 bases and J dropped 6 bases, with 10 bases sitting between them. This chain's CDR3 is CSGHGSNEQFF. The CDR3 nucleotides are TGCAGCGGTCACGGGTCCAATGAGCAGTTCTTC.

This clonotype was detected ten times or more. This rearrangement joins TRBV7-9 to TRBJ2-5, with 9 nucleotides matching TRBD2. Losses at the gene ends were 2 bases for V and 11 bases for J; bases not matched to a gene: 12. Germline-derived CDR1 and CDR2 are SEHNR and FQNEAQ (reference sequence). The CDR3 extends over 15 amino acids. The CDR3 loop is CASSLLGLATNEQYF. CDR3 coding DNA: TGTGCCAGCAGCTTATTGGGACTAGCTACTAATGAGCAGTACTTC.

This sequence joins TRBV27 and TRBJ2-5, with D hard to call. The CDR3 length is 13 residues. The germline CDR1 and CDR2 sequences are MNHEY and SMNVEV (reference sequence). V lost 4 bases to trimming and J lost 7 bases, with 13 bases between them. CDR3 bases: TGTGCCAGCAGTTATGAGACCTCGGGGACCCAGTACTTC. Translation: CASSYETSGTQYF.

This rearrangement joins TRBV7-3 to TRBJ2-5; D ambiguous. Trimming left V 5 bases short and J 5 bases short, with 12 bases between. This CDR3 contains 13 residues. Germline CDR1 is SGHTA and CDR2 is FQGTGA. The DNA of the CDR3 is TGTGCCAGCAGCGCCAGTTCGAAGGAGACCCAGTACTTC. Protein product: CASSASSKETQYF.

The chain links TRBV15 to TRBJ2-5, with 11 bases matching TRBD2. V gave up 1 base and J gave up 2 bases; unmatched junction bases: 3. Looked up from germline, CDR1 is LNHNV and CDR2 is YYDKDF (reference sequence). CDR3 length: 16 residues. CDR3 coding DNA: TGTGCCACCAGCAGAGGGCCTAGCGGGAGGCAAGAGACCCAGTACTTC. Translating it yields CATSRGPSGRQETQYF.

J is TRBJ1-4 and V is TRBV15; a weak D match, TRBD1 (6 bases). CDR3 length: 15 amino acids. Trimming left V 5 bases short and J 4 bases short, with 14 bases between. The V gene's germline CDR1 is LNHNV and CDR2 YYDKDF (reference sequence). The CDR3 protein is CATSGVYRVNEKLFF. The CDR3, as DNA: TGTGCCACCAGCGGAGTTTACAGGGTTAATGAAAAACTGTTTTTT. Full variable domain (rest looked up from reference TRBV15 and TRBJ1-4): DAMVIQNPRYQVTQFGKPVTLSCSQTLNHNVMYWYQQKSSQAPKLLFHYYDKDFNNEADTPDNFQSRRPNTSFCFLDIRSPGLGDTAMYLCATSGVYRVNEKLFFGSGTQLSVL.

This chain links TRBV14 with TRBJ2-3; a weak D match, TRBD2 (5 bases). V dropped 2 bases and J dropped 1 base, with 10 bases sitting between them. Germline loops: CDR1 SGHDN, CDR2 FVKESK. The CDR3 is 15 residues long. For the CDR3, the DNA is TGTGCCAGCAGCCAACTGGAGAGGGGCACAGATACGCAGTATTTT. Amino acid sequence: CASSQLERGTDTQYF. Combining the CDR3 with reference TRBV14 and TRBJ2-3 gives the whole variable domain EAGVTQFPSHSVIEKGQTVTLRCDPISGHDNLYWYRRVMGKEIKFLLHFVKESKQDESGMPNNRFLAERTGGTYSTLKVQPAELEDSGVYFCASSQLERGTDTQYFGPGTRLTVL.

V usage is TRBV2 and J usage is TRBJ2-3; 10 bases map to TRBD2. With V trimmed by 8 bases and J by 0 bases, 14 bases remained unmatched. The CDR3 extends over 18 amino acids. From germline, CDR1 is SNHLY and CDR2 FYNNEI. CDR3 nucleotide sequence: TGTGCCAGCCTACCCCTGGGGGCTAGCGGGAGCAGCACAGATACGCAGTATTTT. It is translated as CASLPLGASGSSTDTQYF. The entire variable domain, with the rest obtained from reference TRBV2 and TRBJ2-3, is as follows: EPEVTQTPSHQVTQMGQEVILRCVPISNHLYFYWYRQILGQKVEFLVSFYNNEISEKSEIFDDQFSVERPDGSNFTLKIRSTKLEDSAMYFCASLPLGASGSSTDTQYFGPGTRLTVL.

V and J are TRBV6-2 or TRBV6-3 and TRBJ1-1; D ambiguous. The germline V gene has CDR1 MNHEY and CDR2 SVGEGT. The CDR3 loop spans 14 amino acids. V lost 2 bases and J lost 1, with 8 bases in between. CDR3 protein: CASSYDRPNTEAFF. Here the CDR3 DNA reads TGTGCCAGCAGTTACGACCGCCCGAACACTGAAGCTTTCTTT.

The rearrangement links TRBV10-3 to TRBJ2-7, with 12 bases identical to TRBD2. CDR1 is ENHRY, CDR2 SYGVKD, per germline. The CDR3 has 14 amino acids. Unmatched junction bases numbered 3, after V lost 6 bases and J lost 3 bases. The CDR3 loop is CAIRQTSGSYEQYF. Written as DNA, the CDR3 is TGTGCCATCAGACAGACTAGCGGGAGCTACGAGCAGTACTTC.

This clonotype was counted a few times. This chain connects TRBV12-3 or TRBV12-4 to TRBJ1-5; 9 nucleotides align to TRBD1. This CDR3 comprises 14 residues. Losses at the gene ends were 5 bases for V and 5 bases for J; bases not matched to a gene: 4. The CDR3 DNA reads TGTGCCAGCAGTGCCGGGACAGGGTATCAGCCCCAGCATTTT. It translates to CASSAGTGYQPQHF.

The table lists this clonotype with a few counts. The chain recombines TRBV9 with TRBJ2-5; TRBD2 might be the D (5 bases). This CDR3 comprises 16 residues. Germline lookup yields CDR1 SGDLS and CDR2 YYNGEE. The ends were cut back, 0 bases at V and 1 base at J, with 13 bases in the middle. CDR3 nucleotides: TGTGCCAGCAGCGTAGCTCCCGGGAAGGGCCAAGAGACCCAGTACTTC. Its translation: CASSVAPGKGQETQYF.

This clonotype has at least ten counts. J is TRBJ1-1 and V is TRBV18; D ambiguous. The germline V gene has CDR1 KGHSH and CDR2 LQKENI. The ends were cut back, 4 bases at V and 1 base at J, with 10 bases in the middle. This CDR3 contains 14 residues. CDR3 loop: CASSLGVGNTEAFF. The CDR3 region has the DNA TGTGCCAGCTCACTGGGAGTCGGGAACACTGAAGCTTTCTTT.

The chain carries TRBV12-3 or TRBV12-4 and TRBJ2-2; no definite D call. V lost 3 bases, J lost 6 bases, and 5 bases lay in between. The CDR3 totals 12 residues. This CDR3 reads CASSFSAGELFF. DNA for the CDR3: TGTGCCAGCAGTTTCAGTGCCGGGGAGCTGTTTTTT.

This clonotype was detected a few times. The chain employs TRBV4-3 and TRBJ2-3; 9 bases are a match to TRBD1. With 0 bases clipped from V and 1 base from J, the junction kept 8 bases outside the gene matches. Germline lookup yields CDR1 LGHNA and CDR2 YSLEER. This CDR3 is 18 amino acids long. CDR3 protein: CASSQDRRTGAGTDTQYF. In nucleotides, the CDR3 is TGCGCCAGCAGCCAAGATCGTAGGACAGGGGCGGGCACAGATACGCAGTATTTT.

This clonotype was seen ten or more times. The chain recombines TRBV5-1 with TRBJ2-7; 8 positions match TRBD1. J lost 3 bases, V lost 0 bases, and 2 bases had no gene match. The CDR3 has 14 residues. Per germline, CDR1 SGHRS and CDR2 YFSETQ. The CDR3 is CASSLGTGNYEQYF. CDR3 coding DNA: TGCGCCAGCAGCTTGGGGACAGGGAACTACGAGCAGTACTTC.